This T cell receptor (beta chain) was recovered during a study of blood T cell repertoires in COVID-19. About the research overall: Material from acute and convalescent COVID-19 was sourced from the United States, Italy and Spain. Sample material is recorded as cDNA or gDNA derived from T cells, B-cell-depleted T cells, or PBMCs.

The CDR3 spans 14 residues. Authors' analysis steps: It was from reference gene primer amplification that nucleated cell counts were estimated. Assay used: immunoSEQ multiplex PCR; TCRdb lists only in-frame clones, some missing. V and J calls plus clone size are reproduced from that table; the DNA served to infer D and trimming. The sample has over 50,000 clones; roughly 80% are singletons. This receptor was taken from a man at least 80 years old with active or convalescent COVID-19. Sequencing was carried out using peripheral blood. The chain has TRBV21-1 and TRBJ2-3; the table's D call TRBD2 went unverified against the DNA. TRBV21-1 constitutes a pseudogene. For the CDR3, the DNA is TGTGTCCCGGACGGGGGGCCCTACACAGATACGCAGTATTTT. It codes for CVPDGGPYTDTQYF.